Below are 30 T cell receptor beta chains sequenced from a single sample in a study of blood T cell repertoires in COVID-19. TCRdb's copy holds only in-frame clones and misses some; the assay was immunoSEQ multiplex PCR. The sample carries some 300,000 clones, 85% to 90% recorded once. The sample taken for sequencing was peripheral blood. The source of these receptors is a woman between 45 and 60 years old with COVID-19, enrolled during active disease.

This chain uses TRBV6-6 with TRBJ1-6; D uncertain. The CDR3 loop spans 15 amino acids. V was clipped by 2 bases and J by 10 bases, with 15 bases between them. The germline V gene encodes CDR1 MNHNY and CDR2 SVGAGI (reference sequence). CDR3 in DNA: TGTGCCAGCAGTTACCGCGACCCGCCGGGGTCACCCCTCCACTTT. Amino acid sequence: CASSYRDPPGSPLHF.

V is TRBV3-1 (or the pseudogene TRBV3-2) and J is TRBJ2-4; weak D call: TRBD1 (5 bases). The CDR3 has 13 residues. V was shortened by 3 bases and J by 7 bases, with 10 bases between the two germline ends. Germline V gene data show CDR1 as LGHDT and CDR2 as YNNKEL (reference sequence). CDR3 nucleotides: TGTGCCAGCAGCCACAAAGGGGCGAACATTCAGTACTTC. Translating gives CASSHKGANIQYF.

The genes are TRBV24-1 and TRBJ1-1; 10 positions agree with TRBD1. The V gene's germline CDR1 is KGHDR and CDR2 SFDVKD. With 6 bases clipped from V and 10 bases from J, the junction kept 7 bases outside the gene matches. CDR3 length: 13 residues. The CDR3 DNA follows: TGTGCCACCAGTCTGGGACAGGGGCATCGAGCTTTCTTT. This codes for CATSLGQGHRAFF.

The CDR3: CASSVSGRASLDEQFF. CDR3 DNA sequence: TGTGCCAGCAGCGTTAGCGGGAGGGCCTCTTTGGATGAGCAGTTCTTC. The chain couples TRBV9 to TRBJ2-1, with 11 bases lining up with TRBD2. This CDR3 contains 16 residues. V lost 2 bases, J lost 8 bases, and 9 bases stayed unmatched. CDR1 is SGDLS, CDR2 YYNGEE, per germline.

This chain connects TRBV19 to TRBJ2-3; 8 bases map to TRBD1. The CDR3 has 15 amino acids. CDR1 is LNHDA and CDR2 is SQIVND in the germline V gene (reference sequence). Unmatched junction bases numbered 5, after V lost 6 bases and J lost 0 bases. CDR3 bases: TGTGCCAGTAGACGGACAGGGTTCAGCACAGATACGCAGTATTTT. Its translation: CASRRTGFSTDTQYF.

This sequence joins TRBV7-9 and TRBJ2-5, with 8 bases identical to TRBD1. The trim removed 5 bases at V and 5 bases at J, leaving 7 bases unmatched. CDR3 length equals 14 residues. Germline CDR1 SEHNR, CDR2 FQNEAQ (reference sequence). In nucleotides, the CDR3 is TGTGCCAGCAGCGAGACAGGGGTAGGGGAGACCCAGTACTTC. This gives the protein CASSETGVGETQYF.

This chain connects TRBV10-3 to TRBJ1-3; D gene unclear. The CDR3 runs 15 residues. V gave up 3 bases and J gave up 1 base, with 10 bases separating them. CDR1 is ENHRY, CDR2 SYGVKD, per germline. The CDR3 nucleotides are TGTGCCATCAGTGATCCTCTGGCTTCTGGAAACACCATATATTTT. Protein sequence: CAISDPLASGNTIYF.

The rearrangement uses TRBV15 and TRBJ2-7; a possible D gene is TRBD2 (5 bases). This CDR3 has 16 residues. Between the trimmed V and J ends, which lost 1 base and 1 base, there was a span of 14 bases. Germline CDR1 is LNHNV and CDR2 is YYDKDF (reference sequence). The CDR3 DNA reads TGTGCCACCAGCAGAGGATTGGGTAGCGAGTCCTACGAGCAGTACTTC. It is translated as CATSRGLGSESYEQYF.

The V call is TRBV5-1, the J call TRBJ1-1; D remains unclear. The V gene's germline CDR1 is SGHRS and CDR2 YFSETQ. The CDR3 is 13 amino acids. V was trimmed by 0 bases and J by 5 bases, leaving 8 bases between them. Here the CDR3 DNA reads TGCGCCAGCAGCTTGGCAGAGAGGACTGAAGCTTTCTTT. It yields the protein CASSLAERTEAFF.

The chain is built from TRBV6-4 and TRBJ1-2; D not certain. V was clipped by 5 bases and J by 3 bases, with 13 bases between them. The CDR3 contains 14 residues. The germline CDR1 and CDR2 sequences are MRHNA and SNTAGT. For the CDR3, the DNA is TGTGCCAGCAGTTTTAATCTGGCGGACTATGGCTACACCTTC. It is translated as CASSFNLADYGYTF.

CDR3 region: CASSLAQASGTNEQFF. In DNA form, the CDR3 reads TGTGCCAGCAGCTTAGCGCAGGCTAGCGGGACCAATGAGCAGTTCTTC. The J gene is TRBJ2-1, the V gene TRBV7-2; 9 bases fit TRBD2. Looked up from germline, CDR1 is SGHTA and CDR2 is FQGNSA. The CDR3 has 16 residues. V lost 0 bases to trimming and J lost 6 bases; unmatched junction nucleotides: 6.

The chain recombines TRBV20-1 with TRBJ1-2; a possible D gene is TRBD1 (6 bases). Germline V CDR1 and CDR2: DFQATT, SNEGSKA (reference sequence). V lost 3 bases and J 1 base, leaving 12 bases between the germline ends. The CDR3 extends over 14 amino acids. CDR3 nucleotides: TGCAGTGCTAGTACTTCAGGGGTTAACTATGGCTACACCTTC. Protein product: CSASTSGVNYGYTF.

The rearrangement links TRBV6-4 to TRBJ2-7; 7 bases are a match to TRBD2. Germline CDR1 and CDR2: MRHNA and SNTAGT. With 2 bases clipped from V and 0 bases from J, the junction kept 10 bases outside the gene matches. The CDR3 contains 17 residues. CDR3 protein: CASSDPLTSADSYEQYF. Here the CDR3 DNA reads TGTGCCAGCAGTGACCCCCTTACTAGCGCAGACTCCTACGAGCAGTACTTC.

The genes are TRBV5-1 and TRBJ2-3, with 10 bases aligning to TRBD1. The CDR3 sequence is 16 residues long. V lost 0 bases, J lost 4 bases, and 5 bases stayed unmatched. Germline lookup yields CDR1 SGHRS and CDR2 YFSETQ. The DNA for the CDR3 is TGCGCCAGCAGCTTGGGACAGGGGGCGCGGTCAGATACGCAGTATTTT. Translation: CASSLGQGARSDTQYF.

This chain connects TRBV5-8 to TRBJ2-3, with D maybe TRBD2 (5 bases). Trimming took off 0 bases at V and 2 bases at J, with 13 bases between the two ends. Germline V gene lookup returns CDR1 SGHTS and CDR2 YDEGEE. The CDR3 has 16 residues. CDR3 coding DNA: TGTGCCAGCAGCTTGGGGGATGGGGAGCCCACAGATACGCAGTATTTT. It is translated as CASSLGDGEPTDTQYF.

The CDR3 protein is CASSVRGAGGNEQFF. The CDR3 bases are TGTGCCAGCAGCGTCAGAGGGGCGGGAGGAAATGAGCAGTTCTTC. The chain employs TRBV9 and TRBJ2-1, with 8 bases lining up with TRBD2. V dropped 2 bases and J dropped 7; count of bases not matched to a gene: 8. The CDR3 is 15 residues long. CDR1 is SGDLS and CDR2 is YYNGEE in the germline V gene. Full variable domain (missing parts from reference TRBV9 and TRBJ2-1): DSGVTQTPKHLITATGQRVTLRCSPRSGDLSVYWYQQSLDQGLQFLIQYYNGEERAKGNILERFSAQQFPDLHSELNLSSLELGDSALYFCASSVRGAGGNEQFFGPGTRLTVL.

This chain joins TRBV18 and TRBJ2-1, with D perhaps matching TRBD2 (5 bases). This CDR3 has 16 amino acids. In germline, CDR1 is KGHSH, CDR2 LQKENI. The ends were cut back, 2 bases at V and 0 bases at J, with 11 bases in the middle. Here the CDR3 DNA reads TGTGCCAGCTCACCAGTCTTGGGAGTCTCCTACAATGAGCAGTTCTTC. It translates to CASSPVLGVSYNEQFF.

The CDR3 bases are TGTGCCAGCAGCCCTAGGGCGGGAGGTGGGGCCAACGTCCTGACTTTC. It translates to CASSPRAGGGANVLTF. The rearrangement links TRBV7-9 to TRBJ2-6, with 8 bases aligning to TRBD2. V lost 5 bases and J lost 3; bases outside the gene matches: 6. CDR1 and CDR2 (germline): SEHNR, FQNEAQ (reference sequence). This CDR3 contains 16 residues.

This clone came up once. This sequence joins TRBV6-5 and TRBJ2-7; D may be TRBD2 (6 bases). V was cut by 2 bases and J by 3 bases, with 14 bases left in between. CDR3 length: 15 amino acids. Germline V gives CDR1 MNHEY, CDR2 SVGAGI. The CDR3: CASSYGTWLIYEQYF. CDR3 nucleotide sequence: TGTGCCAGCAGTTACGGGACTTGGCTTATCTACGAGCAGTACTTC.

CDR3 nucleotide sequence: TGTGCCAGCGGGCGCGTTGGAAACACCATATATTTT. This gives the protein CASGRVGNTIYF. The V call is TRBV7-9, the J call TRBJ1-3; no firm D call. Trimming stripped 8 bases from V and 3 bases from J, with 8 bases between. From germline, CDR1 is SEHNR and CDR2 FQNEAQ (reference sequence). The CDR3 has 12 amino acids.

The chain joins TRBV7-3 to TRBJ2-6, with D tentatively TRBD2 (6 bases). V gave up 2 bases and J gave up 2 bases, with 13 bases separating them. The CDR3 has 17 amino acids. CDR1 and CDR2 (germline): SGHTA, FQGTGA. Here the CDR3 DNA reads TGTGCCAGCAGCTTAGGTGGGGGGATCCCTGGGGCCAACGTCCTGACTTTC. Protein: CASSLGGGIPGANVLTF.

This chain uses TRBV4-1 with TRBJ1-4; D possibly corresponds to TRBD1 (5 bases). Between the trimmed V and J ends, which lost 1 base and 8 bases, there was a span of 14 bases. This CDR3 spans 15 amino acids. Germline CDR1 MGHRA, CDR2 YSYEKL. The CDR3 spells CASSQGGRKGEKLFF. CDR3 DNA sequence: TGCGCCAGCAGCCAAGGGGGCAGGAAGGGAGAAAAACTGTTTTTT.

The V call is TRBV11-2, the J call TRBJ1-5; TRBD1 is a possible D gene (5 bases). Germline V gene data show CDR1 as SGHAT and CDR2 as FQNNGV. The V end was cut by 4 bases, the J end by 3 bases, with 7 bases between. The CDR3 runs 13 residues. The CDR3 sequence is CASSSTDNQPQHF. CDR3 coding DNA: TGTGCCAGCAGCTCGACAGACAATCAGCCCCAGCATTTT.

The chain has TRBV19 and TRBJ1-4; a weak D match, TRBD1 (5 bases). Germline V gene sequence: CDR1 LNHDA, CDR2 SQIVND (reference sequence). This CDR3 has 17 amino acids. V was trimmed by 1 base and J by 8 bases, leaving 20 bases between them. This CDR3 is CASSIVKDFQGGEKLFF. DNA for the CDR3: TGTGCCAGTAGTATAGTGAAAGATTTCCAGGGTGGGGAAAAACTGTTTTTT.

V and J are TRBV9 and TRBJ1-1; D perhaps matches TRBD1 (5 bases). The V gene lost 0 bases and the J gene lost 0 bases, with 15 bases spanning the gap. In germline, CDR1 is SGDLS, CDR2 YYNGEE. CDR3 size: 17 residues. The CDR3 coding sequence is TGTGCCAGCAGCGTAGAATTAGGGGAAGGCTTGAACACTGAAGCTTTCTTT. Protein product: CASSVELGEGLNTEAFF.

The chain combines TRBV19 with TRBJ2-1, with D hard to call. V lost 4 bases, J lost 5 bases, and 3 bases lay in between. The CDR3 extends over 11 amino acids. CDR1 LNHDA and CDR2 SQIVND come from the germline V gene (reference sequence). The CDR3 loop is CASSTNNEQFF. As DNA, the CDR3 is TGTGCCAGTAGTACAAACAATGAGCAGTTCTTC. Complete variable domain (other parts from reference TRBV19 and TRBJ2-1): DGGITQSPKYLFRKEGQNVTLSCEQNLNHDAMYWYRQDPGQGLRLIYYSQIVNDFQKGDIAEGYSVSREKKESFPLTVTSAQKNPTAFYLCASSTNNEQFFGPGTRLTVL.

V and J are TRBV30 and TRBJ2-2, with a weak D call TRBD2 (6 bases). Germline V gene sequence: CDR1 GTSNPN, CDR2 SVGIG (reference sequence). The CDR3 covers 14 residues. V shed 5 bases and J shed 1 base, with 11 bases lying between them. The CDR3 DNA sequence: TGTGCCTGGGCCGGGACTGGGAACACCGGGGAGCTGTTTTTT. As protein: CAWAGTGNTGELFF.

The V and J genes are TRBV6-2 or TRBV6-3 and TRBJ2-5; 8 bases fit TRBD2. The V segment lost 2 bases and the J segment 2 bases; nucleotides outside the gene matches: 7. CDR3 length: 16 residues. From germline, CDR1 is MNHEY and CDR2 SVGEGT. Written as DNA, the CDR3 is TGTGCCAGCAGTTACGCAACTAGCGGAGGGCAAGAGACCCAGTACTTC. Translated, it gives CASSYATSGGQETQYF.

The chain is built from TRBV18 and TRBJ2-1, with D possibly TRBD1 on 7 matching bases. This CDR3 is built from 14 residues. Per germline, CDR1 KGHSH and CDR2 LQKENI. Trimming shortened V by 3 bases and J by 7 bases, and 13 bases separated the two germline ends. Here the CDR3 reads CASSPRGEKNEQFF. CDR3 bases: TGTGCCAGCTCACCCAGGGGGGAGAAAAATGAGCAGTTCTTC.

This chain connects TRBV29-1 to TRBJ1-5, with D possibly matching TRBD1 (5 bases). Between the trimmed V and J ends, which lost 6 bases and 2 bases, there was a span of 11 bases. The germline V gene encodes CDR1 SQVTM and CDR2 ANQGSEA. The CDR3 has 13 amino acids. Here the CDR3 reads CSVLWGRNQPQHF. The CDR3 nucleotides read TGCAGCGTCTTGTGGGGCCGCAATCAGCCCCAGCATTTT.